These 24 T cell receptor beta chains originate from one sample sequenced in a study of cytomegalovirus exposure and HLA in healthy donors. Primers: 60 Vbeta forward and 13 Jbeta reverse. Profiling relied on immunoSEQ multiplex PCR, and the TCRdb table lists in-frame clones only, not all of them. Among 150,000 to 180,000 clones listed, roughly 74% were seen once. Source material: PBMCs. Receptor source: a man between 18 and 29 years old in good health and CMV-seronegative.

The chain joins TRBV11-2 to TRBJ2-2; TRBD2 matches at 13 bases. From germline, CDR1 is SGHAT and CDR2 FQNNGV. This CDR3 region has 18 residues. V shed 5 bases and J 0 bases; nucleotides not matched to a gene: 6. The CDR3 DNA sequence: TGTGCCAGCAGCCACAGACTAGCGGGGGGCGCGAACACCGGGGAGCTGTTTTTT. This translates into CASSHRLAGGANTGELFF.

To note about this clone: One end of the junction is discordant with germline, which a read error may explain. The CDR3 loop reads CASNLDTF. The CDR3 DNA sequence: TGTGCCAGCAACCTGGACACCTTT. The rearrangement links TRBV7-9 to TRBJ2-3; weak D call: TRBD1 (5 bases). CDR1 is SEHNR, CDR2 FQNEAQ, per germline (reference sequence). This CDR3 region has 8 residues.

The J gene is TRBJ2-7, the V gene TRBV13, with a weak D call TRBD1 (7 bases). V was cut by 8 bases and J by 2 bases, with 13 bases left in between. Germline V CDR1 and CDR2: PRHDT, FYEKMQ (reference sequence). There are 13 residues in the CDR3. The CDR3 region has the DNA TGTGCCAGCCTCCCAGGGGGGACCTACGAGCAGTACTTC. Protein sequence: CASLPGGTYEQYF.

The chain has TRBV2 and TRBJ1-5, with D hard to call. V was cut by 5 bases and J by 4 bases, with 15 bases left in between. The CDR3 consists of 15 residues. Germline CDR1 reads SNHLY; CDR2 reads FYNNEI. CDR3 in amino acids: CASSLRGTRNQPQHF. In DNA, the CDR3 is TGTGCCAGCAGTCTCCGAGGTACGCGGAATCAGCCCCAGCATTTT.

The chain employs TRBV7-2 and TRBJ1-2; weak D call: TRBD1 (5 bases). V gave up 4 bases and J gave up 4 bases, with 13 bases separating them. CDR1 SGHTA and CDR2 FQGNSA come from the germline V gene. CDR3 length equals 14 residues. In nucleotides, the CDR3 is TGTGCCAGCAGCTCCCCATCGACAGCCTATGGCTACACCTTC. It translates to CASSSPSTAYGYTF.

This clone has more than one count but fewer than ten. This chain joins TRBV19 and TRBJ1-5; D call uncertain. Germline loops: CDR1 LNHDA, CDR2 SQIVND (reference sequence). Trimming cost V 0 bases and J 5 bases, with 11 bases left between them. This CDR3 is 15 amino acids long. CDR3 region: CASSIDFGVDQPQHF. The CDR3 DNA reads TGTGCCAGTAGTATAGACTTTGGAGTAGATCAGCCCCAGCATTTT.

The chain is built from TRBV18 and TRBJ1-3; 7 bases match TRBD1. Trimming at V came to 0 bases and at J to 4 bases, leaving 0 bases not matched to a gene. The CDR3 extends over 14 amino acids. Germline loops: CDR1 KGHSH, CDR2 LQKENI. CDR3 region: CASSPPGQGNTIYF. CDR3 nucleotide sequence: TGTGCCAGCTCACCACCGGGACAGGGAAACACCATATATTTT.

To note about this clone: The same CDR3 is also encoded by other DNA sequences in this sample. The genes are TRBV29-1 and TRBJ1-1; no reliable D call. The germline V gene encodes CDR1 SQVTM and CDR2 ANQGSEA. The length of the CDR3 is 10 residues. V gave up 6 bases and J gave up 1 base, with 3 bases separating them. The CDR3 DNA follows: TGCAGCGTCCAGAACACTGAAGCTTTCTTT. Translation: CSVQNTEAFF.

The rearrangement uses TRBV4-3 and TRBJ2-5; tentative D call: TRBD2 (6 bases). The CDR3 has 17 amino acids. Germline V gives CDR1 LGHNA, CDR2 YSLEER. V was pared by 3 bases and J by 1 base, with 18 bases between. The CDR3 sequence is CASSQTYTRGGQETQYF. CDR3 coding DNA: TGCGCCAGCAGCCAGACATACACTAGGGGAGGCCAAGAGACCCAGTACTTC.

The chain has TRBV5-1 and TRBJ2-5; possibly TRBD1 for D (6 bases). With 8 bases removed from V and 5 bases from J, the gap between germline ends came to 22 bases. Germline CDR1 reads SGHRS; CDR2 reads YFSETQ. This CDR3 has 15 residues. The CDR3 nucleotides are TGCGCCAGTCGCGAGCAGGGGAACCCAATGGAGACCCAGTACTTC. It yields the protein CASREQGNPMETQYF.

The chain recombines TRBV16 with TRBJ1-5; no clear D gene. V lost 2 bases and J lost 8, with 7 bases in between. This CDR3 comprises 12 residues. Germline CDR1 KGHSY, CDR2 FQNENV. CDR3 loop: CASSQAVEPQHF. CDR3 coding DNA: TGTGCCAGCAGCCAAGCGGTGGAGCCCCAGCATTTT.

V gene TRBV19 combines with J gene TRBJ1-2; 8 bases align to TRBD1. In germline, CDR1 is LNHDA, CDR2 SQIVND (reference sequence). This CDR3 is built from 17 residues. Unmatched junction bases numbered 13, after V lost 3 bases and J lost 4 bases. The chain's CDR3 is CASSIDNTGTGLYGYTF. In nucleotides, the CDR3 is TGTGCCAGTAGTATCGATAATACCGGGACAGGCCTCTATGGCTACACCTTC.

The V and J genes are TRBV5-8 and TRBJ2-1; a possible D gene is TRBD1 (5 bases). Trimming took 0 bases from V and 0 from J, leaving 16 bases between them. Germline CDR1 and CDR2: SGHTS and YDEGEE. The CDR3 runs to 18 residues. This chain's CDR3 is CASSLERWGRSSYNEQFF. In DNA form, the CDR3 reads TGTGCCAGCAGCTTGGAGAGGTGGGGCCGGAGCTCCTACAATGAGCAGTTCTTC.

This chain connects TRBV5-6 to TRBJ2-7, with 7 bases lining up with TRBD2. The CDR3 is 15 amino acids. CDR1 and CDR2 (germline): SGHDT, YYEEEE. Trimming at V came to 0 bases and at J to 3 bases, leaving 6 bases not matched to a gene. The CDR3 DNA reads TGTGCCAGCAGCTTGGGCGCGCGGGAGCTCTACGAGCAGTACTTC. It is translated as CASSLGARELYEQYF.

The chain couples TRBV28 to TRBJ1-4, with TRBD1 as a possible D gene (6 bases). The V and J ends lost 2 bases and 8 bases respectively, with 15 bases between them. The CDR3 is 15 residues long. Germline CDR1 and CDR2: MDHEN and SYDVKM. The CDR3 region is CASSLDRREEEKLFF. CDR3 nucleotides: TGTGCCAGCAGTTTAGACAGGCGGGAGGAGGAAAAACTGTTTTTT.

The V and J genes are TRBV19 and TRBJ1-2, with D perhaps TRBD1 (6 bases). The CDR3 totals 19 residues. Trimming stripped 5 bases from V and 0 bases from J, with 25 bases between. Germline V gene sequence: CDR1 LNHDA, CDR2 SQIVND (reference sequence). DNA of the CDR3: TGTGCCAGTAGTCGCGACACCTCCACCGGGACACCCTCTAACTATGGCTACACCTTC. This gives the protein CASSRDTSTGTPSNYGYTF.

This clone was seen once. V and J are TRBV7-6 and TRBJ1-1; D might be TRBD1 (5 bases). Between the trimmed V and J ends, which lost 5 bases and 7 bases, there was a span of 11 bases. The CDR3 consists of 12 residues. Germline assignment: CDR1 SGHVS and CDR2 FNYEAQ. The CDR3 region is CASSGSGGEAFF. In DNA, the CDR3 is TGTGCCAGCAGCGGCAGCGGGGGTGAAGCTTTCTTT. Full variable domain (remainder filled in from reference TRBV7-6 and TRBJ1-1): GAGVSQSPRYKVTKRGQDVALRCDPISGHVSLYWYRQALGQGPEFLTYFNYEAQQDKSGLPNDRFSAERPEGSISTLTIQRTEQRDSAMYRCASSGSGGEAFFGQGTRLTVV.

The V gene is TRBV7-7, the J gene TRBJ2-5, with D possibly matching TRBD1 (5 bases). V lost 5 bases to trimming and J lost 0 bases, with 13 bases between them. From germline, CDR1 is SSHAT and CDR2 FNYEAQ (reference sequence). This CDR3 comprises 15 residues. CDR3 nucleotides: TGTGCCAGCAGCCCCGCGACAGTCTACCAAGAGACCCAGTACTTC. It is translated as CASSPATVYQETQYF.

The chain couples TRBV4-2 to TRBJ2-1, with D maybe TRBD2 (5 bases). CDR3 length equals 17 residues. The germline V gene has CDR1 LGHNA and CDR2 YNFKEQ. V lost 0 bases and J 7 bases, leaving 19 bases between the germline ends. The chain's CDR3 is CASSQDTLAWGGNEQFF. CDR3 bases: TGTGCCAGCAGCCAAGATACCCTAGCTTGGGGTGGGAATGAGCAGTTCTTC.

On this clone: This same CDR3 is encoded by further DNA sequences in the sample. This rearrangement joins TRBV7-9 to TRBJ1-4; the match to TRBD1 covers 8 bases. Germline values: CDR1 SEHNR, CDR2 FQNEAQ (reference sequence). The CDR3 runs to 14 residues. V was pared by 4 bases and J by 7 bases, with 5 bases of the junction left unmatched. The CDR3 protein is CASSSDRASEKLFF. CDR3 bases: TGTGCCAGCAGCTCGGACAGGGCGTCTGAAAAACTGTTTTTT.

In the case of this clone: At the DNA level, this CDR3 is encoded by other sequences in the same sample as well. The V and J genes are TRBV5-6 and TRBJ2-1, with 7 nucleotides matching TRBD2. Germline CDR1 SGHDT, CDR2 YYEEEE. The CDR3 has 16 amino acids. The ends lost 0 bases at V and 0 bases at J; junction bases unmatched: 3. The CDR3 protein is CASSLATGGSYNEQFF. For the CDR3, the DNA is TGTGCCAGCAGCTTGGCAACGGGGGGCTCCTACAATGAGCAGTTCTTC.

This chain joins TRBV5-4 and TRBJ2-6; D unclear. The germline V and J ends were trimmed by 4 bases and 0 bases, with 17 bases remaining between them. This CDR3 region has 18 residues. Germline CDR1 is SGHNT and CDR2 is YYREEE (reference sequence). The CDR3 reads CASSLPGGGPSGANVLTF. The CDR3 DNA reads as TGTGCCAGCAGCCTCCCGGGTGGCGGTCCCTCTGGGGCCAACGTCCTGACTTTC.

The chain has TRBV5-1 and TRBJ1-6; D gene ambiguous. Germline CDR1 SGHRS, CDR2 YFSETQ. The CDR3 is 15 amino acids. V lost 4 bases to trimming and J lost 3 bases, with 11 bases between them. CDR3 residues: CASSAREGYNSPLHF. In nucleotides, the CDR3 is TGCGCCAGCAGCGCCAGAGAGGGCTATAATTCACCCCTCCACTTT.

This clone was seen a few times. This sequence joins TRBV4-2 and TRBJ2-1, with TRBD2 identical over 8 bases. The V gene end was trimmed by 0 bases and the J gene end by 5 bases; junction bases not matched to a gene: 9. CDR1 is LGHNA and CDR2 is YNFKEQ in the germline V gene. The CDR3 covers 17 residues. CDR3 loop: CASSQDPTSGEHNEQFF. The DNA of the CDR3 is TGTGCCAGCAGCCAAGATCCAACTAGCGGAGAACACAATGAGCAGTTCTTC.